This TCR beta chain emerged from a study of shared clonotypes between healthy human individuals. The repertoire was sequenced with immunoSEQ multiplex PCR; TCRdb's copy has only in-frame clones and lacks some. The sample has roughly 450,000 clones, about four fifths seen once. Overall study findings and caveats: Only blood was sampled, and tissue TCR repertoires likely differ from blood ones.

With regard to this clone: The antigen is undetermined. Distinct nucleotide sequences in the sample also encode this CDR3.

Sequenced sample: PBMCs. The clonotype comes from a woman in her thirties or forties in good health. Some clones in this sample may be carry-over from other donors' samples.

CDR3 sequence (DNA): TGTGCCAGTAGTACAGGACAGGGACGACAAGAGACCCAGTACTTC. Amino acid sequence: CASSTGQGRQETQYF. The chain carries TRBV19 and TRBJ2-5; TRBD1 matches at 8 bases. The CDR3 totals 15 residues. CDR1 and CDR2 from the germline V gene are LNHDA and SQIVND (reference sequence). Unmatched junction bases numbered 6, after V lost 4 bases and J lost 2 bases.